The 26 T cell receptor beta chains given below trace back to one sample, sequenced in a study of regulatory T cells in long-lasting Graves disease. In building TCR beta libraries, iRepertoire HTBI primers were used together with Arm-PCR of CDR3 regions. TCRdb independently ran MiXCR on the multiplex PCR reads; one entry per CDR3 protein. The table includes about 420,000 distinct CDR3 sequences, over 15% detected once. Specified time point: newly diagnosed GD, antithyroid drugs for less than 3 months. RNA extracted from PBMCs served as the sequencing template. These data were also reused for a study on T cells in Graves' hyperthyroidism and ophthalmopathy.

The sample in question was peripheral blood mononuclear cells (PBMCs), obtained at new diagnosis, from a patient treated with antithyroid drugs. The receptor set was obtained from a woman between 18 and 29 years old with Graves disease.

This clonotype was found many times. V gene TRBV11-3 combines with J gene TRBJ2-2; D may be TRBD2 (5 bases). Trimming took 5 bases from V and 7 from J, leaving 11 bases between them. The CDR3 sequence is 13 residues long. Germline CDR1 SGHNT, CDR2 YENEEA. The DNA of the CDR3 is TGTGCCAGCAGCAAATCCGGAGGCGGGGAGCTGTTTTTT. It encodes CASSKSGGGELFF. The full variable domain, completed using reference TRBV11-3 and TRBJ2-2, is EAGVVQSPRYKIIEKKQPVAFWCNPISGHNTLYWYLQNLGQGPELLIRYENEEAVDDSQLPKDRFSAERLKGVDSTLKIQPAELGDSAVYLCASSKSGGGELFFGEGSRLTVL.

At least ten counts were recorded for this clonotype. The chain is built from TRBV20-1 and TRBJ2-7, with TRBD2 matching over 7 bases. The CDR3 spans 14 residues. The V and J ends lost 1 base and 3 bases, in that order; junction bases with no gene match: 6. Germline-derived CDR1 and CDR2 are DFQATT and SNEGSKA (reference sequence). CDR3 residues: CSARGRLAFYEQYF. CDR3 in DNA: TGCAGTGCTAGAGGCCGACTAGCTTTCTACGAGCAGTACTTC.

This clonotype was seen only a few times. The chain recombines TRBV29-1 with TRBJ1-2; TRBD1 agrees at 11 bases. The CDR3 contains 16 residues. V gave up 7 bases and J gave up 0 bases; unmatched junction bases: 10. Germline CDR1 reads SQVTM; CDR2 reads ANQGSEA. DNA of the CDR3: TGCAGCGGCCTCGGGACAGGGGGAGTTTCTAACTATGGCTACACCTTC. Translated: CSGLGTGGVSNYGYTF.

CDR3: CALSVEDHQPQHF. CDR3 DNA sequence: TGTGCCCTAAGTGTGGAGGACCACCAGCCCCAGCATTTT. The gene calls are TRBV27 and TRBJ1-5; no clear D gene. The CDR3 length is 13 residues. Germline lookup yields CDR1 MNHEY and CDR2 SMNVEV (reference sequence). V was clipped by 11 bases and J by 7 bases, with 18 bases between them.

The chain recombines TRBV9 with TRBJ2-1, with D possibly TRBD2 on 6 matching bases. Trimming cost V 0 bases and J 2 bases, with 9 bases left between them. The CDR3 spans 15 residues. Germline V gives CDR1 SGDLS, CDR2 YYNGEE. This CDR3 is CASSVAGDPYNEQFF. CDR3 sequence (DNA): TGTGCCAGCAGCGTAGCGGGAGACCCCTACAATGAGCAGTTCTTC.

Ten or more counts support this clonotype. The V call is TRBV4-1, the J call TRBJ1-1, with 8 bases identical to TRBD1. J was trimmed by 4 bases and V by 3 bases; bases with no gene match: 7. This CDR3 is 15 amino acids long. Germline lookup yields CDR1 MGHRA and CDR2 YSYEKL. The CDR3 DNA is TGCGCCAGCAGCCACGGACAGGGAAGGTCCACTGAAGCTTTCTTT. Its translation: CASSHGQGRSTEAFF.

This clonotype was observed at least ten times. V usage is TRBV2 and J usage is TRBJ2-7, with TRBD1 identical over 7 bases. The germline V gene has CDR1 SNHLY and CDR2 FYNNEI. The CDR3 spans 15 residues. V trimming: 3 bases; J trimming: 2 bases; junction bases outside the gene matches: 7. CDR3 amino acids: CASSDLTGFTYEQYF. The CDR3, as DNA: TGTGCCAGCAGTGACTTGACAGGGTTTACCTACGAGCAGTACTTC.

This clonotype was seen many times. The chain links TRBV12-3 or TRBV12-4 to TRBJ1-1; TRBD1 aligns across 7 bases. CDR3 length: 14 amino acids. With V trimmed by 5 bases and J by 4 bases, 7 bases remained unmatched. The CDR3 coding sequence is TGTGCCAGCAGTGTCAGGGGGGAGGGCACTGAAGCTTTCTTT. It encodes CASSVRGEGTEAFF.

This clonotype occurred many times. The chain is built from TRBV7-2 and TRBJ2-3; TRBD2 aligns across 11 bases. With 5 bases clipped from V and 1 base from J, the junction kept 5 bases outside the gene matches. There are 16 residues in the CDR3. Germline lookup yields CDR1 SGHTA and CDR2 FQGNSA. The CDR3 protein is CASSQIAGGGTDTQYF. The CDR3 DNA reads TGTGCCAGCAGCCAAATAGCGGGAGGGGGCACAGATACGCAGTATTTT.

This clonotype was detected ten times or more. V and J are TRBV24-1 and TRBJ1-5; D might be TRBD1 (6 bases). V shed 4 bases and J shed 1 base, with 13 bases lying between them. From germline, CDR1 is KGHDR and CDR2 SFDVKD. This CDR3 has 16 residues. CDR3 bases: TGTGCCACCAGTGACCGGACAGCTAGCAGCAATCAGCCCCAGCATTTT. Protein: CATSDRTASSNQPQHF.

This clonotype was counted a few times. The CDR3 region is CASSGQGVGYEQYF. CDR3 sequence (DNA): TGTGCCAGCAGCGGACAGGGGGTAGGGTACGAGCAGTACTTC. This sequence joins TRBV9 and TRBJ2-7, with TRBD1 identical over 9 bases. This CDR3 has 14 residues. The germline V gene encodes CDR1 SGDLS and CDR2 YYNGEE. J gave up 4 bases and V 3 bases, and 5 bases lay outside the gene matches.

The genes are TRBV5-4 and TRBJ2-7; D is possibly TRBD1 or TRBD2 (5 bases each). The V and J ends lost 2 bases and 0 bases respectively, with 18 bases between them. CDR1 is SGHNT, CDR2 YYREEE, per germline (reference sequence). The CDR3 is 17 residues long. The CDR3 nucleotides are TGTGCCAGCAGCTTTTCCGCTTCGATCGGGACCTCCTACGAGCAGTACTTC. This codes for CASSFSASIGTSYEQYF.

This clonotype was seen ten or more times. The chain combines TRBV3-1 with TRBJ2-1; D may be TRBD2 (5 bases). Trimming cost V 7 bases and J 7 bases, with 11 bases left between them. This CDR3 is built from 12 residues. Per the germline V gene, CDR1 is LGHDT and CDR2 is YNNKEL (reference sequence). CDR3 sequence reads: CASNFEGNEQFF. The CDR3 DNA reads as TGTGCCAGCAACTTTGAGGGAAATGAGCAGTTCTTC.

As to this clonotype: A single base separates this from a much larger clone, so it may be a read error. The chain uses TRBV3-1 and TRBJ2-7; a possible D gene is TRBD2 (6 bases). Germline CDR1 reads LGHDT; CDR2 reads YNNKEL (reference sequence). V was shortened by 4 bases and J by 2 bases, with 15 bases between the two germline ends. The CDR3 extends over 15 amino acids. CDR3 protein: CASSRLGTGAYEQYF. Written as DNA, the CDR3 is TGTGCCAGCAGCCGACTTGGGACTGGGGCCTACGAGCAGTACTTC.

This clonotype was observed at least ten times. This sequence joins TRBV12-3 or TRBV12-4 and TRBJ1-2; no definite D call. V was shortened by 3 bases and J by 7 bases, with 12 bases between the two germline ends. The CDR3 has 13 residues. The CDR3 protein is CASSFMGVSGYTF. As DNA, the CDR3 is TGTGCCAGCAGTTTCATGGGAGTCAGTGGCTACACCTTC.

This chain uses TRBV5-1 with TRBJ2-1, with D uncertain. Germline CDR1 is SGHRS and CDR2 is YFSETQ. This CDR3 region has 15 residues. V lost 0 bases to trimming and J lost 3 bases, with 10 bases between them. The CDR3 is CASSLEGPNYNEQFF. The CDR3 DNA sequence: TGCGCCAGCAGCTTGGAGGGCCCGAACTACAATGAGCAGTTCTTC. Combining the CDR3 with reference TRBV5-1 and TRBJ2-1 gives the whole variable domain KAGVTQTPRYLIKTRGQQVTLSCSPISGHRSVSWYQQTPGQGLQFLFEYFSETQRNKGNFPGRFSGRQFSNSRSEMNVSTLELGDSALYLCASSLEGPNYNEQFFGPGTRLTVL.

Concerning this clonotype itself: A much larger clone differs from this one at a single base, so this may be a read error. V and J are TRBV28 and TRBJ2-5; no clear D gene. From germline, CDR1 is MDHEN and CDR2 SYDVKM. Trimming removed 3 bases from V and 13 bases from J, with 18 bases in between. This CDR3 comprises 13 residues. The CDR3 spells CASSFSENWARYF. The CDR3 nucleotides are TGTGCCAGCAGTTTCTCGGAAAATTGGGCCCGGTACTTC.

In this sample, this clonotype turned up a few times. The chain links TRBV12-3 or TRBV12-4 to TRBJ2-5, with 7 bases identical to TRBD1. Trimming took 6 bases from V and 5 from J; bases not matched to a gene: 12. The CDR3 is made up of 15 amino acids. CDR3: CASRYALQGFETQYF. The CDR3 DNA follows: TGTGCCAGCAGATACGCCTTACAGGGGTTTGAGACCCAGTACTTC.

The V gene is TRBV19, the J gene TRBJ2-2, with 10 bases lining up with TRBD1. V lost 3 bases and J lost 4; bases outside the gene matches: 5. The CDR3 is 16 residues long. Germline V gives CDR1 LNHDA, CDR2 SQIVND (reference sequence). For the CDR3, the DNA is TGTGCCAGTAGTATCCGACAGGGGGCGGGCACCGGGGAGCTGTTTTTT. It is translated as CASSIRQGAGTGELFF.

This clonotype showed up many times. This rearrangement joins TRBV28 to TRBJ2-1; the match to TRBD2 covers 16 bases. The CDR3 is made up of 17 amino acids. The germline gives CDR1 MDHEN, CDR2 SYDVKM. J lost 4 bases, V lost 0 bases, and 0 bases had no gene match. CDR3 in amino acids: CASSLWGLAGGYNEQFF. For the CDR3, the DNA is TGTGCCAGCAGTTTATGGGGACTAGCGGGAGGGTACAATGAGCAGTTCTTC.

Turning to this clonotype: One junction end disagrees with the germline gene, perhaps due to a read error. The chain couples TRBV7-7 to TRBJ2-1; the match to TRBD2 covers 9 bases. This CDR3 region has 20 residues. Germline V gene sequence: CDR1 SSHAT, CDR2 FNYEAQ (reference sequence). As DNA, the CDR3 is TGTGCTAGCAGCCCGGCTCTGGGAGCGGGAGGCCTGAGCTCCTACAATGAGCAGTTCTTC. Its translation: CASSPALGAGGLSSYNEQFF.

This chain uses TRBV20-1 with TRBJ2-3, with 8 nucleotides matching TRBD2. Germline-derived CDR1 and CDR2 are DFQATT and SNEGSKA (reference sequence). The CDR3 covers 14 residues. V dropped 1 base and J dropped 5; count of bases not matched to a gene: 5. This chain's CDR3 is CSARVAGSGDTQYF. DNA for the CDR3: TGCAGTGCTAGAGTAGCGGGGAGTGGAGATACGCAGTATTTT.

This clonotype occurred a few times. The V call is TRBV6-1, the J call TRBJ2-7, with D possibly being TRBD2 (6 bases). Germline V CDR1 and CDR2: MNHNS, SASEGT. V shed 3 bases and J shed 3 bases, with 18 bases lying between them. This CDR3 has 16 residues. The CDR3 coding sequence is TGTGCCAGCAGTGAGCTAGCGCCTACTAACCTCTACGAGCAGTACTTC. Amino acids: CASSELAPTNLYEQYF.

This clonotype has ten or more counts. CDR3 amino acids: CASSLTSEGTEAFF. The CDR3 DNA is TGTGCCAGCAGTTTGACATCCGAGGGGACTGAAGCTTTCTTT. The chain couples TRBV12-3 or TRBV12-4 to TRBJ1-1; TRBD1 is a possible D gene (5 bases). CDR3 length equals 14 residues. With 3 bases removed from V and 5 bases from J, the gap between germline ends came to 13 bases.

The table lists this clonotype with a few counts. The chain uses TRBV7-6 and TRBJ2-7; D gene uncertain. Germline V gene data show CDR1 as SGHVS and CDR2 as FNYEAQ. V dropped 2 bases and J dropped 2 bases, with 7 bases sitting between them. CDR3 length equals 13 residues. The CDR3 reads CASSLNAAYEQYF. The CDR3 nucleotides are TGTGCCAGCAGCTTAAACGCGGCCTACGAGCAGTACTTC. The variable domain in full, with the rest retrieved from reference TRBV7-6 and TRBJ2-7, is GAGVSQSPRYKVTKRGQDVALRCDPISGHVSLYWYRQALGQGPEFLTYFNYEAQQDKSGLPNDRFSAERPEGSISTLTIQRTEQRDSAMYRCASSLNAAYEQYFGPGTRLTVT.

This clonotype was counted at least ten times. This chain connects TRBV15 to TRBJ2-3, with D possibly being TRBD2 (5 bases). CDR1 and CDR2 from the germline V gene are LNHNV and YYDKDF (reference sequence). The CDR3 runs 15 residues. V lost 5 bases, J lost 3 bases, and 15 bases lay in between. The CDR3 nucleotides are TGTGCCACCAGCGGAGGTGGATTGGGGACAGATACGCAGTATTTT. Protein product: CATSGGGLGTDTQYF.